This T cell receptor beta chain was captured by sequencing in a study of blood T cell repertoires in COVID-19. About the study: Nucleic acid was either cDNA or gDNA, and it came from T cells, B-cell-depleted T cells, or PBMCs.

Data came from immunoSEQ multiplex PCR; TCRdb stores just in-frame clones and leaves some out. This table holds about 80,000 clones, 70% to 80% found once. CDR1 is SGHDT, CDR2 YYEEEE, per germline. V was cut by 3 bases and J by 9 bases, with 27 bases left in between. The CDR3 is made up of 18 amino acids. V and J are TRBV5-6 and TRBJ2-2; tentative D call: TRBD1 (6 bases). Sequences were obtained from peripheral blood. The clonotype was recovered from an older man with active or convalescent COVID-19. CDR3 DNA sequence: TGTGCCAGCAGCTCGTTACAGGGCCCGGTGACAGACCGAAGGGAGCTGTTTTTT. This codes for CASSSLQGPVTDRRELFF.